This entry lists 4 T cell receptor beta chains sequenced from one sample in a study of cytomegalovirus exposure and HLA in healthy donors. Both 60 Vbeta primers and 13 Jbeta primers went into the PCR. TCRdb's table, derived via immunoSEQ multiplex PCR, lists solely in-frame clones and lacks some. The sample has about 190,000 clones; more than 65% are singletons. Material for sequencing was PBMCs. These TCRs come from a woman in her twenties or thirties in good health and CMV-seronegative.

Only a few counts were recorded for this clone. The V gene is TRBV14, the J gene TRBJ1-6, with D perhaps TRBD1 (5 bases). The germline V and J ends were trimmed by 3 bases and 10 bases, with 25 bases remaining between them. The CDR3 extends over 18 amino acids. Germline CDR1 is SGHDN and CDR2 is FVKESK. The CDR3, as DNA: TGTGCCAGCAGCCATTTCCGCGGGACGGGCGGAATAGGGTCACCCCTCCACTTT. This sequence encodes CASSHFRGTGGIGSPLHF.

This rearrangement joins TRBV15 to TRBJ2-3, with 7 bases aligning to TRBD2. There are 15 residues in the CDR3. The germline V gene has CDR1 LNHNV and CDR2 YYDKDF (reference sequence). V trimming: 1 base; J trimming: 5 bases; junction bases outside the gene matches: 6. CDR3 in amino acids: CATSRVRPSGDTQYF. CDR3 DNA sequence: TGTGCCACCAGCAGAGTCCGGCCTAGCGGAGATACGCAGTATTTT.

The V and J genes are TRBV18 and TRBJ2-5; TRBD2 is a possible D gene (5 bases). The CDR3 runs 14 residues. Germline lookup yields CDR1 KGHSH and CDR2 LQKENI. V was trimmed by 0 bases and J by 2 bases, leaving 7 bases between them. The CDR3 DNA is TGTGCCAGCTCACCACCGTCGGGGCAAGAGACCCAGTACTTC. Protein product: CASSPPSGQETQYF.

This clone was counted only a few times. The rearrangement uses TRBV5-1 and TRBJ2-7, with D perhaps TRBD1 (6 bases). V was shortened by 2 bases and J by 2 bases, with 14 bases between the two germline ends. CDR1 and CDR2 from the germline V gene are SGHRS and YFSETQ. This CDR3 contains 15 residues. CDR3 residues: CASSLEQGFTYEQYF. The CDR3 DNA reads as TGCGCCAGCAGCTTAGAGCAGGGGTTTACCTACGAGCAGTACTTC.